These 7 T cell receptor beta chains came from one sample sequenced in a study of CD8 T cells in ankylosing spondylitis. Using its own MiXCR run on the 5' RACE reads, TCRdb lists one record per CDR3 protein. Of almost 250,000 distinct CDR3 sequences in the sample, about 30% were seen once. Sequenced sample: blood, either unsorted or a sorted T cell fraction (not recorded which). Receptors originate from a male donor with ankylosing spondylitis or in good health (not recorded which).

This clonotype showed up just a few times. V gene TRBV5-1 combines with J gene TRBJ2-5; D might be TRBD1 or TRBD2, each matching 5 bases. The CDR3 covers 14 residues. V was cut by 3 bases and J by 5 bases, with 14 bases left in between. CDR1 is SGHRS and CDR2 is YFSETQ in the germline V gene. The CDR3 is CASSWGGQKETQYF. In nucleotides, the CDR3 is TGCGCCAGCAGCTGGGGCGGGCAAAAGGAGACCCAGTACTTC.

To note about this clonotype: A much bigger clone sits one base away, suggesting this may be a read error. The chain couples TRBV25-1 to TRBJ2-1; D is possibly TRBD2 (6 bases). Per the germline V gene, CDR1 is MGHDK and CDR2 is SYGVNS. The CDR3 runs 14 residues. CDR3 amino acids: CASSPARLVNEKFF. As DNA, the CDR3 is TGTGCCAGCTCCCCCGCGCGACTAGTCAATGAGAAGTTCTTC.

This rearrangement joins TRBV7-8 to TRBJ2-2, with D possibly TRBD2 on 6 matching bases. The CDR3 is made up of 14 amino acids. V dropped 6 bases and J dropped 7 bases, with 15 bases sitting between them. CDR1 is SGHVS, CDR2 FQNEAQ, per germline. CDR3 DNA sequence: TGTGCCAGCAGTCCATCTAGCGTCCACGGGGAGCTGTTTTTT. This gives the protein CASSPSSVHGELFF. The variable domain in full, with the rest retrieved from reference TRBV7-8 and TRBJ2-2, is GAGVSQSPRYKVAKRGQDVALRCDPISGHVSLFWYQQALGQGPEFLTYFQNEAQLDKSGLPSDRFFAERPEGSVSTLKIQRTQQEDSAVYLCASSPSSVHGELFFGEGSRLTVL.

This clonotype was counted ten times or more. The genes are TRBV20-1 and TRBJ2-1; 7 positions agree with TRBD1. The CDR3 extends over 13 amino acids. Germline V gives CDR1 DFQATT, CDR2 SNEGSKA (reference sequence). V shed 2 bases and J 3 bases; nucleotides not matched to a gene: 1. DNA of the CDR3: TGCAGTGCTAGACGGGACAGCTACAATGAGCAGTTCTTC. Amino acids: CSARRDSYNEQFF.

The chain carries TRBV20-1 and TRBJ1-2, with TRBD1 matching 9 bases. The germline V gene has CDR1 DFQATT and CDR2 SNEGSKA (reference sequence). This CDR3 spans 13 amino acids. J gave up 9 bases and V 1 base, and 6 bases lay outside the gene matches. CDR3 nucleotide sequence: TGCAGTGCTAGAGGAGGGACAGGGATTAGCTACACCTTC. This gives the protein CSARGGTGISYTF.

This clonotype was detected once. V is TRBV20-1 and J is TRBJ2-1, with 11 positions matching TRBD1. Germline-derived CDR1 and CDR2 are DFQATT and SNEGSKA (reference sequence). J lost 7 bases, V lost 2 bases, and 4 bases had no gene match. This CDR3 is built from 14 residues. Here the CDR3 reads CSARWGQGVNEQFF. CDR3 sequence (DNA): TGCAGTGCTAGATGGGGACAGGGGGTGAATGAGCAGTTCTTC.

Only one count was recorded for this clonotype. The CDR3, as DNA: TGTGCCAGCAGCCCCGACCTCCGCACAGATACGCAGTATTTT. This gives the protein CASSPDLRTDTQYF. This rearrangement joins TRBV5-4 to TRBJ2-3; D uncertain. In germline, CDR1 is SGHNT, CDR2 YYREEE (reference sequence). The germline V and J ends were trimmed by 4 bases and 1 base, with 10 bases remaining between them. The CDR3 is 14 amino acids.